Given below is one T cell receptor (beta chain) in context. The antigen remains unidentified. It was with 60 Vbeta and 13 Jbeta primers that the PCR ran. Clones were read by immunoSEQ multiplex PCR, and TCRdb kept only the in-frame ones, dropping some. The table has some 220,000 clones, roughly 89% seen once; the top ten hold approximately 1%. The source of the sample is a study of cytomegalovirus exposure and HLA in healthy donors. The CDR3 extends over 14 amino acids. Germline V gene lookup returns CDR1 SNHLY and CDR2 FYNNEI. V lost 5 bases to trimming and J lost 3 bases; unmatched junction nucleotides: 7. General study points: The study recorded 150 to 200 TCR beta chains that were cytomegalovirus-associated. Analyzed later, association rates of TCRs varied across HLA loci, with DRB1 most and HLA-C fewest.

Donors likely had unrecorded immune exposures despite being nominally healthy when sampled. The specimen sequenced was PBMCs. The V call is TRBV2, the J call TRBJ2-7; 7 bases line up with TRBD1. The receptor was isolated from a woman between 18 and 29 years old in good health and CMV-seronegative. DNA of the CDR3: TGTGCCAGCAGTTTCACAGGGGCCGACTACGAGCAGTACTTC. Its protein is CASSFTGADYEQYF.